The rows below give T cell receptor beta chains drawn from one sample of a study of regulatory T cells in long-lasting Graves disease. In TCRdb, the multiplex PCR reads were re-called with MiXCR into one record per CDR3 protein. The table lists about 450,000 distinct CDR3 sequences, less than 15% of them singletons. This same sample was also part of a study on T cells in Graves' hyperthyroidism and ophthalmopathy.

The sequencing here drew on peripheral blood mononuclear cells (PBMCs), taken at new diagnosis, from a patient treated with antithyroid drugs. These receptor sequences come from a woman aged 45-59 years with Graves disease. CDR3s include the opening cysteine and the closing phenylalanine or tryptophan. The D gene is left open where the match is weak. Clone sizes are given selectively: once, few, many, or a class where the clone is expanded.

TRBV9	many	NA	TRBJ2-3	CASSAGTSTDTQYF	TGTGCCAGCAGCGCGGGGACTAGCACAGATACGCAGTATTTT
TRBV6-1	many	TRBD2	TRBJ2-7	CASRTGTSSSYEQYF	TGTGCCAGCAGGACCGGGACTAGCAGCTCCTACGAGCAGTACTTC
TRBV2	many	NA	TRBJ2-7	CASSEAGSSYEQYF	TGTGCCAGCAGTGAAGCCGGGTCCTCCTACGAGCAGTACTTC
TRBV3-1	many	TRBD2	TRBJ2-7	CASSQDPGLPYEQYF	TGTGCCAGCAGCCAAGATCCGGGACTACCCTACGAGCAGTACTTC
TRBV11-2	many	NA	TRBJ2-5	CASSLPFNGIGETQYF	TGTGCCAGCAGCCTCCCCTTTAATGGGATCGGGGAGACCCAGTACTTC
TRBV28	many	NA	TRBJ2-5	CASSLFWGNTGWTIETQYF	TGTGCCAGCAGTTTATTTTGGGGTAATACGGGTTGGACTATAGAGACCCAGTACTTC
TRBV7-2	NA	NA	TRBJ2-7	CASGARVGTYEQYF	TGTGCCAGCGGGGCCCGGGTGGGAACCTACGAGCAGTACTTC
TRBV19	NA	NA	TRBJ2-2	CATPNTGELFF	TGTGCCACCCCTAACACCGGGGAGCTGTTTTTT
TRBV18	NA	NA	TRBJ1-1	CASSPPRWGTLNTEAFF	TGTGCCAGCTCACCACCGCGGTGGGGGACCCTGAACACTGAAGCTTTCTTT
TRBV5-1	few	NA	TRBJ1-4	CASMRRPTNEKLFF	TGCGCCAGCATGAGAAGGCCAACTAATGAAAAACTGTTTTTT
TRBV13	many	TRBD1	TRBJ1-6	CASSSLGSGGSSPLHF	TGTGCCAGCAGCTCGCTAGGCTCAGGGGGTAGTTCACCCCTCCACTTT
TRBV4-2	NA	NA	TRBJ1-5	CASSQDRVGGQPQHF	TGTGCCAGCAGCCAAGATCGGGTGGGGGGCCAGCCCCAGCATTTT
TRBV20-1	many	NA	TRBJ2-1	CSARADRVTRGGGYNEQFF	TGCAGTGCTAGAGCCGATCGGGTGACTAGGGGAGGCGGGTACAATGAGCAGTTCTTC
TRBV27	many	TRBD1	TRBJ1-1	CASGRQGDTEAFF	TGTGCCAGCGGACGGCAGGGGGACACTGAAGCTTTCTTT
TRBV25-1	few	NA	TRBJ2-6	CASSEWPRGSGANVLTF	TGTGCCAGCAGTGAATGGCCCAGGGGCTCTGGGGCCAACGTCCTGACTTTC
TRBV30	many	NA	TRBJ1-1	CAWSWPKVGAFF	TGTGCCTGGAGTTGGCCCAAGGTAGGAGCTTTCTTT
TRBV7-3	many	NA	TRBJ2-5	CASSTGHSLGETQYF	TGTGCCAGCAGCACGGGACACTCCCTAGGAGAGACCCAGTACTTC
TRBV13	few	NA	TRBJ1-6	CASSPRAWGPEESPLHF	TGTGCCAGCAGCCCCCGGGCGTGGGGACCCGAGGAATCACCCCTCCACTTT
TRBV4-1	NA	NA	TRBJ1-3	CASSQEETASGTIYF	TGCGCCAGCAGCCAAGAGGAGACAGCAAGTGGTACCATATATTTT
TRBV9	many	TRBD1	TRBJ2-5	CASSPTGHQETQYF	TGTGCCAGCAGCCCGACAGGGCACCAAGAGACCCAGTACTTC
TRBV2	many	TRBD1	TRBJ1-1	CASTGTGSRNTEAFF	TGTGCCAGCACCGGGACAGGGAGTAGGAACACTGAAGCTTTCTTT
TRBV30	many	TRBD2	TRBJ2-5	CAWRLAGAWETQYF	TGTGCCTGGCGACTAGCGGGAGCCTGGGAGACCCAGTACTTC
TRBV3-1	NA	NA	TRBJ1-2	CASSYQVDMDYGYTF	TGTGCCAGCAGCTATCAAGTGGACATGGACTATGGCTACACCTTC
TRBV7-9	NA	TRBD1	TRBJ1-1	CASSLLGGPGTEAFF	TGTGCCAGCAGCTTACTAGGGGGCCCGGGGACTGAAGCTTTCTTT
TRBV2	many	TRBD1	TRBJ2-7	CASSEALGQGWNYEQYF	TGTGCCAGCAGTGAAGCGCTCGGACAGGGGTGGAACTACGAGCAGTACTTC
TRBV28	NA	NA	TRBJ1-6	CASKRANSPLHF	TGTGCCAGCAAGAGGGCCAATTCACCCCTCCACTTT
TRBV7-2	many	NA	TRBJ2-3	CASSTRGASADTQYF	TGTGCCAGCAGCACCCGAGGGGCTTCCGCAGATACGCAGTATTTT
TRBV12-3/TRBV12-4	many	NA	TRBJ1-1	CASSKRAGPLNTEAFF	TGTGCCAGCAGCAAAAGGGCCGGACCTTTGAACACTGAAGCTTTCTTT
TRBV7-9	NA	NA	TRBJ2-5	CANSLQKTQYF	TGTGCCAACAGCCTACAAAAGACCCAGTACTTC
TRBV5-1	many	TRBD2	TRBJ2-1	CASSSAGVTENEQFF	TGCGCCAGCAGCTCAGCGGGAGTTACGGAGAATGAGCAGTTCTTC
TRBV5-1	NA	NA	TRBJ1-3	CASSLVPAAPGNTIYF	TGCGCCAGCAGCTTGGTACCAGCGGCACCTGGAAACACCATATATTTT
TRBV29-1	few	NA	TRBJ2-1	CSVEDGELPYNEQFF	TGCAGCGTTGAAGACGGGGAGCTCCCCTACAATGAGCAGTTCTTC
TRBV27	many	NA	TRBJ2-5	CASRRNQETQYF	TGTGCCAGCAGACGTAATCAAGAGACCCAGTACTTC
TRBV28	NA	NA	TRBJ2-5	CASSFYRDGEETQYF	TGTGCCAGCAGTTTTTATCGGGACGGTGAAGAGACCCAGTACTTC
TRBV5-1	NA	NA	TRBJ2-2	CASSLVANTGELFF	TGCGCCAGCAGCTTGGTTGCGAACACCGGGGAGCTGTTTTTT
TRBV18	many	NA	TRBJ1-2	CASSPRRSSPDWYGYTF	TGTGCCAGCTCACCACGAAGATCCAGCCCCGATTGGTATGGCTACACCTTC
TRBV9	few	TRBD1	TRBJ2-7	CASSPSGTGASYEQYF	TGTGCCAGCAGTCCTTCGGGGACAGGGGCATCCTACGAGCAGTACTTC
TRBV28	many	NA	TRBJ2-1	CASSPRAGRAYNEQFF	TGTGCCAGCAGTCCACGGGCGGGAAGGGCCTACAATGAGCAGTTCTTC